This T cell receptor (beta chain) appears in the sequencing data of a study of cytomegalovirus exposure and HLA in healthy donors. The CDR3 runs to 13 residues. Germline V lookup: CDR1 SEHNR, CDR2 FQNEAQ (reference sequence). Healthy people donating bone marrow made up the donors. PCR used 60 Vbeta primers and 13 Jbeta primers. Using immunoSEQ multiplex PCR, the repertoire was profiled, and TCRdb retains in-frame clones only, with some absent. The repertoire includes about 200,000 clones, roughly an eighth of them detected once, and 7.8% sits in the top ten. To note about this clone: Its matching antigen is unknown.

Study findings and constraints: The HLA-A and HLA-B alleles of most subjects were reportedly predicted accurately from TCR beta sequences. The study carried out a later analysis of TCR beta sequences. It associated approximately 17,000 of them with specific HLA alleles at a false discovery rate of 0.05.

Input material: PBMCs. The origin of this receptor is a man in his fifties or sixties in good health and CMV-seropositive. The chain links TRBV7-9 to TRBJ2-1; 9 nucleotides agree with TRBD2. DNA for the CDR3: TGTGCTACAGTAGCGGGGGCCTACAATGAGCAGTTCTTC. Its protein is CATVAGAYNEQFF.